This entry describes one TCR beta chain. The antigen remains undetermined. Mismatch with germline at one junction end may stem from a read error. The data were taken from a study of Graves' ophthalmopathy and Graves' hyperthyroidism. Study-wide findings and caveats: Discriminating ophthalmopathy from stable hyperthyroidism, a 13-signature model attained a sensitivity of under 90% and a specificity of 81.08%.

Each donor who had ophthalmopathy showed moderate-to-severe activity, a CAS of ≥3, a NOSPECS of ≥4, and a duration under 3 months. The germline V gene encodes CDR1 KGHSH and CDR2 LQKENI. CDR3 length: 15 residues. Scientists amplified the TCR beta CDR3 regions from RNA transcripts. First-round RT-PCR used HTBI primers; second-round multiplex PCR followed. TCRdb re-called the multiplex PCR reads through MiXCR, storing one row per CDR3 protein. Found here are under 350,000 distinct CDR3 sequences, roughly 17% of them singletons; the top ten hold around 12%. The receptor comes from an adult man with Graves' ophthalmopathy. Sample: peripheral blood. The chain employs TRBV18 and TRBJ2-2; 7 bases fit TRBD1. The CDR3 DNA sequence: TGTGTCAGCTCCACGGGACAGCTGAACACCGGGGAGCTGTTTTTT. Residues: CVSSTGQLNTGELFF.